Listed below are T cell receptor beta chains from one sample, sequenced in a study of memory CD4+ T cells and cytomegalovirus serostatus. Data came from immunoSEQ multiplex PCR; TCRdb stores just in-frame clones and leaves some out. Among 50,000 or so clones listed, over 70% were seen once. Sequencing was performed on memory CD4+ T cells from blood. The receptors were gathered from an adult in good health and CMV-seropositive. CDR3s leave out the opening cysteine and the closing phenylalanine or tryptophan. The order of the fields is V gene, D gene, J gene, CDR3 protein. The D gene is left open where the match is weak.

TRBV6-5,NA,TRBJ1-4,ASRPRTNEKLF
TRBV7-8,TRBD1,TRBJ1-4,ASSPTTGTDEKLF
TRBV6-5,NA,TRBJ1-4,ASSQRNEKLF
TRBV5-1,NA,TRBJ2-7,ASSLGTYAAEQY
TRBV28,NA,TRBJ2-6,ASSLAGNDRAGANVLT
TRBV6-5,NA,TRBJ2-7,ASSLARGAYEQY
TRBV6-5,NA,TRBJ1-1,ASIGNTEAF
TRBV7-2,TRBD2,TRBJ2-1,ASSPGTSGLNEQF
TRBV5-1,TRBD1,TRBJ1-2,ASSLAETGGNGYT
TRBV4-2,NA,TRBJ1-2,ASSQDVGNYGYT